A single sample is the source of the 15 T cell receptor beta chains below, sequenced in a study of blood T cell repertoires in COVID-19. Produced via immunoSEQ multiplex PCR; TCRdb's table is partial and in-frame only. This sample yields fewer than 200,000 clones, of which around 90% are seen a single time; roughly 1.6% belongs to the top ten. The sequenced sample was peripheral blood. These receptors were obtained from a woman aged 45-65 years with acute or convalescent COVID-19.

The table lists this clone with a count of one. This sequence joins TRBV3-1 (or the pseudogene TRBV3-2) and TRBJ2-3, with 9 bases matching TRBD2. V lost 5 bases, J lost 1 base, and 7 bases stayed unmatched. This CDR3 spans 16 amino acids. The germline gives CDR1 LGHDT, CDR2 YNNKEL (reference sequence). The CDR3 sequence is CASSYARGGGTDTQYF. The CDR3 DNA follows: TGTGCCAGCAGCTACGCGCGGGGGGGCGGCACAGATACGCAGTATTTT.

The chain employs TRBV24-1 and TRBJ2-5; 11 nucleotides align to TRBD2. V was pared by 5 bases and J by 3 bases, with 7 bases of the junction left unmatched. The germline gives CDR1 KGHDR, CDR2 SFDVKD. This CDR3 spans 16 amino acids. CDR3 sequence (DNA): TGTGCCACCAGTGCATTCAAGGGACTAGCGGAAGAGACCCAGTACTTC. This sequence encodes CATSAFKGLAEETQYF.

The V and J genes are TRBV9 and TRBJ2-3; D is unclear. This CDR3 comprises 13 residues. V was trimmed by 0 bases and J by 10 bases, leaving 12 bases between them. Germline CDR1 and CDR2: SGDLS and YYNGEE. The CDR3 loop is CASSVGVGPAQYF. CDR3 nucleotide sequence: TGTGCCAGCAGCGTAGGAGTTGGGCCAGCGCAGTATTTT.

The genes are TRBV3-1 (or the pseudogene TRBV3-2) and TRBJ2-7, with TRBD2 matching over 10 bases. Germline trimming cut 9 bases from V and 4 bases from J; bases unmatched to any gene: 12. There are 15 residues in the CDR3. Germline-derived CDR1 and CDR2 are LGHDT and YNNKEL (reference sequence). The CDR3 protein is CASSVAGGYKYEQYF. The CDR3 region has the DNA TGTGCCAGTTCGGTAGCGGGAGGTTACAAATACGAGCAGTACTTC.

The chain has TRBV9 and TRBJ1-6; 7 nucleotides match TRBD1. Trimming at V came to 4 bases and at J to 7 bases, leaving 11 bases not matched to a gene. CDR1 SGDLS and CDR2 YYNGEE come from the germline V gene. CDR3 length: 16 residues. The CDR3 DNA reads TGTGCCAGCAGCCCTCACGAGACAGGGACCAATTCACCCCTCCACTTT. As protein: CASSPHETGTNSPLHF. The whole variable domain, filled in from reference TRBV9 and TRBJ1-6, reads DSGVTQTPKHLITATGQRVTLRCSPRSGDLSVYWYQQSLDQGLQFLIQYYNGEERAKGNILERFSAQQFPDLHSELNLSSLELGDSALYFCASSPHETGTNSPLHFGNGTRLTVT.

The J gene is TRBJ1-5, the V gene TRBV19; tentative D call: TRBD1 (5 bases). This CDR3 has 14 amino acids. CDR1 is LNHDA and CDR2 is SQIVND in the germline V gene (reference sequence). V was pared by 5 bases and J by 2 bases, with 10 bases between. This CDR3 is CASSFQGGNQPQHF. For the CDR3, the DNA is TGTGCCAGTAGTTTCCAGGGTGGCAATCAGCCCCAGCATTTT.

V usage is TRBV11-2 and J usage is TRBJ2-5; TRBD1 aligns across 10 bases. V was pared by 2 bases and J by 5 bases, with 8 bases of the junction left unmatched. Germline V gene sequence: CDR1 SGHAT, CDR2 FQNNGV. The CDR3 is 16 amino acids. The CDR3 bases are TGTGCCAGCAGCTTAAGGGGACAGGGGACGTGGGAGACCCAGTACTTC. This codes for CASSLRGQGTWETQYF.

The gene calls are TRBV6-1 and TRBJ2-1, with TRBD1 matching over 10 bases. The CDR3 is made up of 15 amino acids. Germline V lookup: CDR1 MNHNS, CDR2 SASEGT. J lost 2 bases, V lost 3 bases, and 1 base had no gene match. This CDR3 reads CASSDGTGAYNEQFF. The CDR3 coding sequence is TGTGCCAGCAGTGACGGGACAGGGGCCTACAATGAGCAGTTCTTC.

This chain's CDR3 is CASSSASMGFWEQYF. CDR3 sequence (DNA): TGTGCCAGCAGCTCGGCTAGCATGGGATTCTGGGAGCAGTACTTC. The V and J genes are TRBV5-8 and TRBJ2-7, with D possibly matching TRBD2 (5 bases). V lost 3 bases to trimming and J lost 7 bases, with 20 bases between them. Germline V CDR1 and CDR2: SGHTS, YDEGEE. The CDR3 has 15 residues. Drawing the rest from reference TRBV5-8 and TRBJ2-7, the complete variable domain is EAGVTQSPTHLIKTRGQQATLRCSPISGHTSVYWYQQALGLGLQFLLWYDEGEERNRGNFPPRFSGRQFPNYSSELNVNALELEDSALYLCASSSASMGFWEQYFGPGTRLTVT.

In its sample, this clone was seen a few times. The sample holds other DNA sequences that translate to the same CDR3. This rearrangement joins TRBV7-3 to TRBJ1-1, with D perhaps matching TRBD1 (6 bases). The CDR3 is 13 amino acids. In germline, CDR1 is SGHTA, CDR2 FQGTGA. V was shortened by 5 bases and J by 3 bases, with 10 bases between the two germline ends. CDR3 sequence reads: CASSLNRDTEAFF. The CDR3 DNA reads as TGTGCCAGCAGCCTGAACAGGGACACTGAAGCTTTCTTT.

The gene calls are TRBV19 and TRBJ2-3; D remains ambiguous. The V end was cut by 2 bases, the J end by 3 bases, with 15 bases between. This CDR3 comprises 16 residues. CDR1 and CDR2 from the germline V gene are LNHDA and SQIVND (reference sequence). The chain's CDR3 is CASSISAAYFTDTQYF. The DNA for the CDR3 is TGTGCCAGTAGTATAAGCGCGGCCTATTTTACAGATACGCAGTATTTT.

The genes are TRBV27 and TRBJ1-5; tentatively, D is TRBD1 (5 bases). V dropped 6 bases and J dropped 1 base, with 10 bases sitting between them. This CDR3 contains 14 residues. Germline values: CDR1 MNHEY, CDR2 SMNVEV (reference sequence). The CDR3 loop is CASSLRGSNQPQHF. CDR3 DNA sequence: TGTGCCAGCAGCCTTCGGGGGAGCAATCAGCCCCAGCATTTT.

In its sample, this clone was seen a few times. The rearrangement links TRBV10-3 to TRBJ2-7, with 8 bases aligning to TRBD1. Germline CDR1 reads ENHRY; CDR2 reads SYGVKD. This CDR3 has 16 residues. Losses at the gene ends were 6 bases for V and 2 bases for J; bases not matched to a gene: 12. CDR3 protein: CAIRVQGRQGTYEQYF. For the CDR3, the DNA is TGTGCCATCAGGGTTCAGGGGAGACAGGGGACCTACGAGCAGTACTTC.

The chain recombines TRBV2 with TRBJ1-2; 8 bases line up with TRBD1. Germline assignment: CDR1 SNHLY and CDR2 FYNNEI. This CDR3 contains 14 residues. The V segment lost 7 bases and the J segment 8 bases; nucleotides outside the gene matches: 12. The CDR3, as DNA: TGTGCCAGCACCACAACAGGGGGGATGGAGGGCTACACCTTC. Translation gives CASTTTGGMEGYTF.

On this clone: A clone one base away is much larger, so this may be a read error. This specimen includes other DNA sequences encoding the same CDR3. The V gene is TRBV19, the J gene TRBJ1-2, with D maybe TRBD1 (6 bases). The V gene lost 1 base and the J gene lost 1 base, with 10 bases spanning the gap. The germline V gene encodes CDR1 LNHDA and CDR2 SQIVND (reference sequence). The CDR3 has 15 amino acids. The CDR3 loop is CASSIGRGLNYGYTF. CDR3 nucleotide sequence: TGTGCCAGTAGTATAGGGCGGGGGCTTAACTATGGCTACACCTTC.